This T cell receptor (beta chain) was captured in a study of blood T cell repertoires in COVID-19. Looking at the study overall: Sites across the United States, Italy and Spain contributed samples from acute and convalescent COVID-19.

Clones were sequenced by immunoSEQ multiplex PCR, and TCRdb holds only the in-frame ones, with some missing. The sample yields some 530,000 clones, around 85% seen once. CDR1 is MNHNY and CDR2 is SVGAGI in the germline V gene (reference sequence). The CDR3 has 13 amino acids. The trim removed 10 bases at V and 3 bases at J, leaving 5 bases unmatched. Donors were grouped by their self-reported clinical history. The J gene is TRBJ2-2, the V gene TRBV6-6, with 7 bases matching TRBD1. This receptor was taken from a woman aged 55-75 years who had recovered from COVID-19. The sample taken for sequencing was PBMCs or T cells enriched from blood (not recorded which). The CDR3 DNA reads TGTGCCATCGGGACAGTACACACCGGGGAGCTGTTTTTT. It codes for CAIGTVHTGELFF.